The 12 T cell receptor beta chains below come from one sample, sequenced in a study (dated by TCRdb to the mid-2010s). The library was produced with 5' RACE. The sample was run on an Illumina MiSeq. TCRdb reran the public reads through fastp at Q25 and MiXCR, keeping productive beta chains. CDR3 protein duplicates are merged, each entry listing the most common genes and DNA. In all, the sample holds just under 65,000 distinct CDR3 sequences, and roughly 22% of those were seen once. About 2.7% of the sample lies in the top ten. Sequenced: memory CD4+ T cells sorted from a lymph node. What this sample's cell subset or site label stands for: memory CD4+ T cells, CD4+CD45RO+CD25-. Source of these receptors: a female donor with breast cancer.

This clonotype was counted between two and nine times. The chain uses TRBV7-2 and TRBJ2-1, with D perhaps TRBD1 (6 bases). CDR3 length: 14 amino acids. Germline CDR1 SGHTA, CDR2 FQGNSA. The ends were cut back, 5 bases at V and 7 bases at J, with 15 bases in the middle. CDR3 residues: CASSRGGQMNEQFF. The CDR3 bases are TGTGCCAGCAGCCGTGGGGGACAAATGAATGAGCAGTTCTTC.

This clonotype occurred a few times. This rearrangement joins TRBV6-5 to TRBJ1-3, with a weak D call TRBD1 (6 bases). From germline, CDR1 is MNHEY and CDR2 SVGAGI. CDR3 length: 13 amino acids. V lost 8 bases and J lost 6, with 14 bases in between. The DNA of the CDR3 is TGTGCCAGCCGGGGGCTCTTGGAAAACACCATATATTTT. As protein: CASRGLLENTIYF.

A note on this clonotype: Possible read error: a much larger clone is one base away. The CDR3 nucleotides read TGTGCCAGCAGTTCTAGAGGGGAGACCCAGTACTTC. Protein product: CASSSRGETQYF. The V and J genes are TRBV2 and TRBJ2-5, with D possibly being TRBD2 (5 bases). The CDR3 length is 12 residues. Trimming removed 5 bases at V and 5 bases at J, with 9 bases between. CDR1 and CDR2 from the germline V gene are SNHLY and FYNNEI.

A few counts support this clonotype. The chain combines TRBV7-6 with TRBJ2-3; 10 bases map to TRBD2. The CDR3 length is 21 residues. CDR1 and CDR2 from the germline V gene are SGHVS and FNYEAQ. The V gene end was trimmed by 1 base and the J gene end by 2 bases; junction bases not matched to a gene: 18. The CDR3 spells CASSLEPSRAGGPRSTDTQYF. CDR3 in DNA: TGTGCCAGCAGCTTAGAGCCCTCCCGAGCGGGAGGGCCCAGGTCCACAGATACGCAGTATTTT. Filled out from reference TRBV7-6 and TRBJ2-3, the complete variable domain reads GAGVSQSPRYKVTKRGQDVALRCDPISGHVSLYWYRQALGQGPEFLTYFNYEAQQDKSGLPNDRFSAERPEGSISTLTIQRTEQRDSAMYRCASSLEPSRAGGPRSTDTQYFGPGTRLTVL.

The chain employs TRBV12-3 or TRBV12-4 and TRBJ1-1; D is undetermined. V was pared by 5 bases and J by 6 bases, with 13 bases between. The CDR3 runs 13 residues. The CDR3 bases are TGTGCCAGCAGTAAGTTGGGGAGTGCTGAAGCTTTCTTT. It specifies CASSKLGSAEAFF.

This sequence joins TRBV6-5 and TRBJ1-1, with D hard to call. The CDR3 has 10 amino acids. Germline CDR1 is MNHEY and CDR2 is SVGAGI. V was pared by 8 bases and J by 4 bases, with 5 bases between. CDR3 in DNA: TGTGCCAGCGCCTCCACTGAAGCTTTCTTT. Protein: CASASTEAFF.

Points on this clonotype: Likely a read error: the CDR3 ends without its conserved phenylalanine or tryptophan. This chain joins TRBV7-3 and TRBJ2-1, with 9 bases aligning to TRBD1. Germline CDR1 and CDR2: SGHTA and FQGTGA. The CDR3 loop spans 15 amino acids. V trimming: 1 base; J trimming: 6 bases; junction bases outside the gene matches: 4. CDR3 residues: CASSLMGQGPNEQFS. The CDR3 region has the DNA TGTGCCAGCAGCTTAATGGGACAGGGCCCCAATGAGCAGTTCTCC.

For this clonotype: This may come from a read error, since a much larger clone is one base off. This rearrangement joins TRBV7-2 to TRBJ2-3; no clear D. CDR3 length: 12 residues. CDR1 SGHTA and CDR2 FQGNSA come from the germline V gene. Trimming stripped 4 bases from V and 2 bases from J, with 4 bases between. This CDR3 reads CASSSFTDTQYF. For the CDR3, the DNA is TGTGCCAGCAGCTCCTTCACAGATACGCAGTATTTT.

The rearrangement joins TRBV4-2 to TRBJ2-3; 11 bases are shared with TRBD1. Germline V lookup: CDR1 LGHNA, CDR2 YNFKEQ. V was pared by 1 base and J by 0 bases, with 6 bases of the junction left unmatched. The CDR3 totals 18 residues. The CDR3 sequence is CASSQVGTGGVSTDTQYF. CDR3 sequence (DNA): TGTGCCAGCAGCCAAGTTGGGACAGGGGGAGTCAGCACAGATACGCAGTATTTT.

V gene TRBV19 combines with J gene TRBJ2-1, with TRBD1 matching 7 bases. The V and J ends lost 1 base and 0 bases, in that order; junction bases with no gene match: 0. CDR1 is LNHDA, CDR2 SQIVND, per germline (reference sequence). This CDR3 region has 15 residues. This chain's CDR3 is CASSIGTGSYNEQFF. The CDR3 DNA follows: TGTGCCAGTAGTATAGGGACAGGCTCCTACAATGAGCAGTTCTTC. Drawing the rest from reference TRBV19 and TRBJ2-1, the complete variable domain is DGGITQSPKYLFRKEGQNVTLSCEQNLNHDAMYWYRQDPGQGLRLIYYSQIVNDFQKGDIAEGYSVSREKKESFPLTVTSAQKNPTAFYLCASSIGTGSYNEQFFGPGTRLTVL.

Only a few counts were recorded for this clonotype. The chain combines TRBV6-1 with TRBJ1-2, with D unresolved. This CDR3 has 14 residues. Looked up from germline, CDR1 is MNHNS and CDR2 is SASEGT. Trimming removed 1 base at V and 4 bases at J, with 10 bases between. The CDR3 coding sequence is TGTGCCAGCAGTGAAGGAGACACCCTCTATGGCTACACCTTC. Translation: CASSEGDTLYGYTF.

On this clonotype itself: This may stem from a read error, because a much larger clone lies one nucleotide away. This chain links TRBV12-3 or TRBV12-4 with TRBJ2-7; TRBD2 matches 8 bases. The CDR3 is 17 amino acids. Germline trimming cut 1 base from V and 2 bases from J; bases unmatched to any gene: 10. The CDR3 DNA reads as TGTGCCAGCAGTTTAGGGGCGGGGGGACACAAAGCCTACGAGCAGTACTTC. Protein product: CASSLGAGGHKAYEQYF.